Sequencing of this T cell receptor (beta chain) was carried out in a study of tumor-infiltrating lymphocytes in primary liver carcinoma. About the research overall: Lesions, classed as T1-T3 N0M0, spanned about 4 to 11 cm across.

Extraction of RNA together with DNA used about 17-30 mg of unsorted bulk tissue. cDNA specific to TCR beta was made from about 550 ng of total RNA, with a constant-region primer employed for priming. Researchers made the TCR beta libraries by running three nested multiplex PCR rounds with slightly modified ARM-PCR. In the first two PCR rounds, TRBV1-TRBV30 forward primers were paired with a C-beta reverse primer, and each round lasted about 9 cycles. TCRdb processed the multiplex PCR reads anew with MiXCR; each CDR3 protein has one entry. The data show about 75,000 distinct CDR3 sequences, under 75% seen once. Trimming stripped 7 bases from V and 5 bases from J, with 15 bases between. The length of the CDR3 is 13 residues. CDR1 and CDR2 from the germline V gene are MNHNY and SVGAGI (reference sequence). This clonotype showed up just once.

The rearrangement uses TRBV6-6 and TRBJ2-7; the D gene is possibly TRBD1 (5 bases). Sequencing was performed on tumor-adjacent normal liver tissue. The TCR originated in a man between 35 and 55 years old with primary liver carcinoma and hepatitis B virus infection. DNA of the CDR3: TGTGCCAGCACTTATAGGGGCGGTCACGAGCAGTACTTC. Its translation is CASTYRGGHEQYF.